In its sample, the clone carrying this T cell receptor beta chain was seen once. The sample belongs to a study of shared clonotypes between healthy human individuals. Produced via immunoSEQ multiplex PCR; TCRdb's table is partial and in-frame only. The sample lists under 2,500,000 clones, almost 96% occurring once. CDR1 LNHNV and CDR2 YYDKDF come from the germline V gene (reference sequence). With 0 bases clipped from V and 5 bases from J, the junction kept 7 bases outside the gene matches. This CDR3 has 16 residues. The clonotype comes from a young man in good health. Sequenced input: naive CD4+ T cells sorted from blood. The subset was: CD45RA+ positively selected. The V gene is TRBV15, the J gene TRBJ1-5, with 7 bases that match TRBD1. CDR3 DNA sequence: TGTGCCACCAGCAGAGATGGAGGGGGCAGGGATCAGCCCCAGCATTTT. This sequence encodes CATSRDGGGRDQPQHF.